This T cell receptor beta chain emerged from a study of cytomegalovirus exposure and HLA in healthy donors. Study details: Among around 170 million T cells, an earlier analysis found about 110 million unique TCR beta sequences. Some 80 million unique TCR sequences came from HLA-typed donors in an early release. Study results and limitations: Reports indicate that TCR beta sequences accurately predicted the HLA-A and HLA-B alleles of most subjects.

Germline CDR1 reads MNHEY; CDR2 reads SVGAGI. With 5 bases removed from V and 5 bases from J, the gap between germline ends came to 12 bases. The CDR3 extends over 14 amino acids. PCR primers comprised 60 Vbeta and 13 Jbeta primers. The method was immunoSEQ multiplex PCR; TCRdb's version includes in-frame clones alone and lacks a portion of them. This table has approximately 160,000 clones, approximately 79% appearing once. This clone was seen more than once but under ten times. Its specificity is unknown. This receptor was identified in a male donor in good health and CMV-seronegative. The chain employs TRBV6-5 and TRBJ2-2; maybe TRBD2 (5 bases). The sample taken for sequencing was PBMCs. In DNA, the CDR3 is TGTGCCAGCAGTAGGACTCTTGGAACCGGGGAGCTGTTTTTT. This translates into CASSRTLGTGELFF.